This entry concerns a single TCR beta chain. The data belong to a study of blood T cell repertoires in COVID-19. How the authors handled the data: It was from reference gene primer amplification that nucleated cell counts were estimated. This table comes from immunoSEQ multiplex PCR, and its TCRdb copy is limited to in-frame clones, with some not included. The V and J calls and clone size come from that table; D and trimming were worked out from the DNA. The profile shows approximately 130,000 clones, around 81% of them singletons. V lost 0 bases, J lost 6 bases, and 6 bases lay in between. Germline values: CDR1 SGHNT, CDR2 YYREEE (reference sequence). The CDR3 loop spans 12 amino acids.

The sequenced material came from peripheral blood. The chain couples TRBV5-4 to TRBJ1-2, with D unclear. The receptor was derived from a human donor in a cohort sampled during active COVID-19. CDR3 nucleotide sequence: TGTGCCAGCAGCTTGGAATATAATGGCTACACCTTC. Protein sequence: CASSLEYNGYTF.